This T cell receptor beta chain appears in the sequencing data of a study of CD8 T cells in Susac syndrome (dated by TCRdb to between 2017 and 2020). For context, the study as a whole: Whether CD8+ T cell activation and differentiation in Susac syndrome was antigen driven was tested using repertoire sequencing. The study compared CD8+ T cell repertoire clonality among 11 to 12 healthy donors, around 14 Susac syndrome patients and fewer than 19 multiple sclerosis patients. Broader findings and caveats from the paper: The TCR sequencing and HLA analysis was acknowledged to have included a relatively small number of individuals.

High-throughput TCR beta sequencing profiled peripheral blood CD8+ and CD4+ T cells from healthy donors, Susac syndrome patients and multiple sclerosis patients. The multiple sclerosis controls were treatment-naive patients who had stable or active relapsing-remitting disease and met the revised McDonald criteria. Bulk CD8+ and CD4+ T cells were purified by magnetic negative isolation, while CD8+ TEMRA cells were enriched using FACS. Blood was collected in EDTA tubes and processed within 24 hours, with PBMCs isolated through density gradient centrifugation. PBMCs intended for TCR sequencing were cryopreserved in liquid nitrogen and were subsequently thawed in a 37 degrees C water bath. A purity of at least 90% was achieved for sorted or isolated CD4+, CD8+ and CD8+ TEMRA cells. A distance of 13 bases separates the germline ends of V and J, which lose 7 bases and 4 bases respectively. CDR1 MNHEY and CDR2 SMNVEV are derived from the germline V gene (reference sequence). The CDR3 starts with the cysteine, ends with the phenylalanine, and has 13 residues. Just the 39-base CDR3 DNA is kept, in frame starting at base 1.

About this clonotype itself: What this receptor recognizes is not known. No much larger clone exists at a distance of one base, and base qualities are not known.

RNA was extracted using the RNeasy kit, and roughly 0.5 to 1 microgram was reverse transcribed with random hexamers. The immunoSEQ multiplex PCR assay, which covers 54 Vbeta and 13 Jbeta segments, was used to amplify TCR beta CDR3 regions. Bias from PCR amplification was corrected by using a synthetic template baseline for primer optimization and for computational correction. As for the original processing: Reads were annotated to V, D and J genes according to IMGT and were analyzed with immunoSEQ Analyzer, with only productive sequences retained. Clonality was calculated as one minus the Shannon entropy normalized by log2 of the number of productive unique sequences. Public and private clones were assessed among the 100 most prevalent clones of each patient and control. Clones were defined as Susac-specific when absent from the healthy and MS cohorts, from about 970 published viral clones and from other ImmuneACCESS disease sequences. In-frame beta chains were kept once TCRdb had trimmed the public reads at Q25 with fastp and called clones with MiXCR. Here each entry gathers all rows of one CDR3 protein and keeps the most common genes and DNA. In this record, the V and J calls reflect TCRdb's handling and not the investigators' own analysis. The sample has a few hundred thousand distinct CDR3 sequences on record, approximately 89% of them singletons. The biggest ten clones account for under 0.2% of the sample.

This sequence uses TRBV27 and TRBJ1-1; the D gene assignment is ambiguous. The sequenced sample consisted of CD8+ T cells from PBMCs. The receptor's source is a human donor with multiple sclerosis. The CDR3 here reads CASNLGVGTEAFF. The DNA reads TGTGCCAGCAATCTAGGAGTGGGCACTGAAGCTTTCTTT.